The 32 T cell receptor beta chains below come from one sample, sequenced in a study of low-dose radiotherapy and immunotherapy resistance in tumors. Gene-specific TRAV and TRBV primers were used for first-strand cDNA, covering alpha and beta chains. TCRs underwent 20 PCR cycles of amplification with a constant-region primer and V-primer adapter. From the reads, TCRdb called clonotypes with MiXCR, one entry per CDR3 protein. The data hold some 7,100 distinct CDR3 sequences, with about 57% observed a single time. These receptors were obtained from a human donor with advanced metastatic prostate, ovarian, gallbladder or colorectal cancer (not recorded which). This table probably holds off-target reads from a library built for another chain.

A few counts support this clonotype. The chain is built from TRBV2 and TRBJ1-2; D gene ambiguous. V lost 0 bases and J lost 8, with 16 bases in between. Germline V gene lookup returns CDR1 SNHLY and CDR2 FYNNEI. CDR3 size: 15 residues. CDR3 sequence (DNA): TGTGCCAGCAGTGAAGCTATATATAGAAAGGGAGGCTACACCTTC. Its protein product is CASSEAIYRKGGYTF.

V and J are TRBV28 and TRBJ1-3; no definite D call. Germline loops: CDR1 MDHEN, CDR2 SYDVKM. The CDR3 consists of 15 residues. V was trimmed by 3 bases and J by 1 base, leaving 10 bases between them. In DNA form, the CDR3 reads TGTGCCAGCAGTTTTTCGACTGGGTCTGGAAACACCATATATTTT. Residues: CASSFSTGSGNTIYF.

The V and J genes are TRBV24-1 and TRBJ2-2; D unclear. CDR3 size: 15 residues. Germline V lookup: CDR1 KGHDR, CDR2 SFDVKD. V lost 3 bases, J lost 4 bases, and 11 bases lay in between. The CDR3 protein is CATSDPRSPTGELFF. The DNA of the CDR3 is TGTGCCACCAGTGATCCCCGGTCCCCCACCGGGGAGCTGTTTTTT.

This clonotype turned up a few times. The chain links TRBV9 to TRBJ1-1; perhaps TRBD1 as D (5 bases). From germline, CDR1 is SGDLS and CDR2 YYNGEE. The CDR3 covers 16 residues. V was trimmed by 1 base and J by 1 base, leaving 14 bases between them. The chain's CDR3 is CASSVQGSEGNTEAFF. The CDR3 nucleotides read TGTGCCAGCAGCGTACAGGGTAGTGAGGGGAACACTGAAGCTTTCTTT.

The rearrangement uses TRBV28 and TRBJ2-7; 8 bases fit TRBD2. CDR1 is MDHEN and CDR2 is SYDVKM in the germline V gene. V was pared by 1 base and J by 6 bases, with 11 bases of the junction left unmatched. This CDR3 contains 16 residues. The CDR3 here is CASSLSLGGVKGEQYF. The CDR3 nucleotides are TGTGCCAGCAGTTTATCCCTCGGGGGGGTTAAGGGCGAGCAGTACTTC.

This chain links TRBV9 with TRBJ2-3; D is undetermined. CDR3 length: 14 residues. The V gene lost 1 base and the J gene lost 2 bases, with 8 bases spanning the gap. Germline CDR1 reads SGDLS; CDR2 reads YYNGEE. CDR3 nucleotides: TGTGCCAGCAGCGTAAGGACCTTCACAGATACGCAGTATTTT. Encoded protein: CASSVRTFTDTQYF.

In this sample, this clonotype turned up a few times. The V call is TRBV28, the J call TRBJ1-1; 7 bases are shared with TRBD1. The ends lost 3 bases at V and 5 bases at J; junction bases unmatched: 3. The CDR3 extends over 13 amino acids. CDR1 and CDR2 from the germline V gene are MDHEN and SYDVKM. CDR3 sequence reads: CASSFGRGTEAFF. CDR3 DNA sequence: TGTGCCAGCAGTTTTGGCAGGGGGACTGAAGCTTTCTTT.

J is TRBJ2-1 and V is TRBV6-6; 11 nucleotides agree with TRBD1. There are 14 residues in the CDR3. Germline loops: CDR1 MNHNY, CDR2 SVGAGI (reference sequence). The V gene end was trimmed by 5 bases and the J gene end by 6 bases; junction bases not matched to a gene: 3. The CDR3 spells CASSEGTGGNEQFF. In DNA, the CDR3 is TGTGCCAGCAGTGAAGGGACAGGGGGCAATGAGCAGTTCTTC.

This clonotype was detected only a few times. The rearrangement uses TRBV5-4 and TRBJ2-6, with D perhaps TRBD2 (6 bases). Between the trimmed V and J ends, which lost 2 bases and 0 bases, there was a span of 12 bases. In germline, CDR1 is SGHNT, CDR2 YYREEE (reference sequence). The CDR3 consists of 17 residues. The CDR3 nucleotides read TGTGCCAGCAGCTTCGGGGGTCGAAGCTCTGGGGCCAACGTCCTGACTTTC. Its protein product is CASSFGGRSSGANVLTF. Drawing the rest from reference TRBV5-4 and TRBJ2-6, the complete variable domain is ETGVTQSPTHLIKTRGQQVTLRCSSQSGHNTVSWYQQALGQGPQFIFQYYREEENGRGNFPPRFSGLQFPNYSSELNVNALELDDSALYLCASSFGGRSSGANVLTFGAGSRLTVL.

The sample holds a few counts of this clonotype. The CDR3 loop is CASSERTAYNRYEQYF. CDR3 DNA sequence: TGTGCCAGCAGTGAAAGAACAGCTTATAATAGGTACGAGCAGTACTTC. The rearrangement uses TRBV6-1 and TRBJ2-7; D unresolved. The CDR3 runs to 16 residues. The V and J ends lost 2 bases and 4 bases respectively, with 18 bases between them. Germline CDR1 is MNHNS and CDR2 is SASEGT.

CDR3 sequence reads: CASIVGGGGTEAFF. The CDR3 DNA is TGCGCCAGCATCGTAGGGGGAGGTGGCACTGAAGCTTTCTTT. The chain recombines TRBV5-1 with TRBJ1-1; D is possibly TRBD1 (6 bases). Trimming pared 6 bases from V and 4 bases from J, leaving 16 bases between. CDR1 is SGHRS and CDR2 is YFSETQ in the germline V gene. The CDR3 contains 14 residues.

Written as DNA, the CDR3 is TGTGCCAGCACGATTGGGTTTGGAAACACCATATATTTT. Protein: CASTIGFGNTIYF. This chain connects TRBV7-9 to TRBJ1-3; D remains ambiguous. The ends were cut back, 7 bases at V and 3 bases at J, with 10 bases in the middle. In germline, CDR1 is SEHNR, CDR2 FQNEAQ (reference sequence). CDR3 length equals 13 residues.

CDR3 DNA: TGTGCCAGTAGCGGACAGGGAGGGAACTATGGCTACACCTTC. Translation: CASSGQGGNYGYTF. The chain employs TRBV19 and TRBJ1-2; 8 nucleotides agree with TRBD1. The length of the CDR3 is 14 residues. J lost 2 bases, V lost 6 bases, and 5 bases had no gene match. Germline lookup yields CDR1 LNHDA and CDR2 SQIVND (reference sequence).

V is TRBV6-5 and J is TRBJ2-1; TRBD1 aligns across 9 bases. V trimming: 5 bases; J trimming: 3 bases; junction bases outside the gene matches: 2. The CDR3 length is 14 residues. Germline V gene sequence: CDR1 MNHEY, CDR2 SVGAGI. CDR3 in amino acids: CASSRQGGYNEQFF. In nucleotides, the CDR3 is TGTGCCAGCAGTCGACAGGGGGGCTACAATGAGCAGTTCTTC.

The V gene is TRBV6-1, the J gene TRBJ1-2; no clear D. Germline CDR1 and CDR2: MNHNS and SASEGT. The ends were cut back, 5 bases at V and 4 bases at J, with 14 bases in the middle. This CDR3 has 14 amino acids. The CDR3 region has the DNA TGTGCCAGCAGTTACTTCGACGGCACCTATGGCTACACCTTC. It translates to CASSYFDGTYGYTF.

V gene TRBV2 combines with J gene TRBJ2-7, with 8 bases lining up with TRBD1. V shed 7 bases, J shed 11 bases, and the junction held 7 bases outside the gene matches. This CDR3 spans 11 amino acids. CDR1 is SNHLY and CDR2 is FYNNEI in the germline V gene. The CDR3 DNA reads as TGTGCCAGCATTAGGCAGGGGGCGAAGTACTTC. Translation: CASIRQGAKYF.

This clonotype has more than one count but fewer than ten. The chain combines TRBV12-3 or TRBV12-4 with TRBJ2-7; D assignment may be TRBD1 or TRBD2 (5 bases each). This CDR3 is built from 14 residues. Trimming cost V 2 bases and J 0 bases, with 8 bases left between them. As DNA, the CDR3 is TGTGCCAGCAGTTTACGGGACGGCTCCTACGAGCAGTACTTC. Protein: CASSLRDGSYEQYF.

The V and J genes are TRBV19 and TRBJ1-1; D is unresolved. CDR1 and CDR2 from the germline V gene are LNHDA and SQIVND (reference sequence). CDR3 length equals 15 residues. The germline V and J ends were trimmed by 0 bases and 1 base, with 9 bases remaining between them. CDR3 sequence reads: CASSIEAIANTEAFF. The CDR3 nucleotides read TGTGCCAGTAGTATAGAGGCCATCGCGAACACTGAAGCTTTCTTT. The entire variable domain, with the rest obtained from reference TRBV19 and TRBJ1-1, is as follows: DGGITQSPKYLFRKEGQNVTLSCEQNLNHDAMYWYRQDPGQGLRLIYYSQIVNDFQKGDIAEGYSVSREKKESFPLTVTSAQKNPTAFYLCASSIEAIANTEAFFGQGTRLTVV.

J is TRBJ1-2 and V is TRBV5-3; 11 nucleotides agree with TRBD1. TRBV5-3 is an ORF; its function is uncertain. V lost 8 bases and J lost 7; bases outside the gene matches: 16. The CDR3 has 16 amino acids. CDR3 nucleotide sequence: TGTGCCAGCATCTACACCCCGGGACAGGGGGTAGTTGGCTACACCTTC. This sequence encodes CASIYTPGQGVVGYTF.

Here the CDR3 reads CSGIGASYEQYF. The CDR3 coding sequence is TGCAGCGGTATCGGGGCCTCCTACGAGCAGTACTTC. The rearrangement uses TRBV29-1 and TRBJ2-7; D is tentatively TRBD1 or TRBD2 (5 bases each). Germline V CDR1 and CDR2: SQVTM, ANQGSEA. This CDR3 region has 12 residues. The germline V and J ends were trimmed by 7 bases and 0 bases, with 10 bases remaining between them.

A single count supports this clonotype. This chain links TRBV5-5 with TRBJ1-5; D unclear. CDR3 length equals 15 residues. Germline lookup yields CDR1 SGHKS and CDR2 YYEKEE (reference sequence). V lost 0 bases to trimming and J lost 0 bases, with 7 bases between them. The CDR3 bases are TGTGCCAGCAGCTTGGAGGGCAATAGCAATCAGCCCCAGCATTTT. Its translation: CASSLEGNSNQPQHF.

The chain combines TRBV5-1 with TRBJ2-3, with D maybe TRBD2 (6 bases). Germline V CDR1 and CDR2: SGHRS, YFSETQ. Trimming stripped 3 bases from V and 5 bases from J, with 10 bases between. The CDR3 loop spans 13 amino acids. CDR3 loop: CASSWDLGDTQYF. DNA for the CDR3: TGCGCCAGCAGCTGGGACTTGGGAGATACGCAGTATTTT.

This chain links TRBV5-1 with TRBJ2-1; TRBD2 agrees at 8 bases. Germline V gene data show CDR1 as SGHRS and CDR2 as YFSETQ. This CDR3 spans 15 amino acids. V dropped 4 bases and J dropped 2; count of bases not matched to a gene: 5. CDR3 DNA: TGCGCCAGCAGCGGAGCGGGGGAACCCTACAATGAGCAGTTCTTC. Its translation: CASSGAGEPYNEQFF.

The chain couples TRBV5-4 to TRBJ2-2; 7 bases agree with TRBD1. Germline V gives CDR1 SGHNT, CDR2 YYREEE (reference sequence). The CDR3 has 15 residues. J gave up 0 bases and V 4 bases, and 3 bases lay outside the gene matches. DNA for the CDR3: TGTGCCAGCAGCCCCGGGACAGCGAACACCGGGGAGCTGTTTTTT. It translates to CASSPGTANTGELFF.

The rearrangement uses TRBV2 and TRBJ1-1; 8 nucleotides line up with TRBD1. Germline V gives CDR1 SNHLY, CDR2 FYNNEI. The CDR3 is 15 residues long. Unmatched junction bases numbered 6, after V lost 5 bases and J lost 1 base. CDR3 in amino acids: CASSWDRRANTEAFF. CDR3 bases: TGTGCCAGCAGTTGGGACAGGCGAGCGAACACTGAAGCTTTCTTT. The entire variable domain, with the rest obtained from reference TRBV2 and TRBJ1-1, is as follows: EPEVTQTPSHQVTQMGQEVILRCVPISNHLYFYWYRQILGQKVEFLVSFYNNEISEKSEIFDDQFSVERPDGSNFTLKIRSTKLEDSAMYFCASSWDRRANTEAFFGQGTRLTVV.

The chain couples TRBV11-2 to TRBJ2-1, with D unresolved. This CDR3 region has 12 residues. V was cut by 5 bases and J by 8 bases, with 10 bases left in between. Looked up from germline, CDR1 is SGHAT and CDR2 is FQNNGV. The CDR3 DNA is TGTGCCAGCAGCGGAAGACGCTATGAGCAGTTCTTC. Translation gives CASSGRRYEQFF.

DNA of the CDR3: TGCGCCAGCAGCTCTACAGGGGGAAGAAATGAAAAACTGTTTTTT. It translates to CASSSTGGRNEKLFF. The chain carries TRBV5-1 and TRBJ1-4, with 8 bases aligning to TRBD1. There are 15 residues in the CDR3. Germline V lookup: CDR1 SGHRS, CDR2 YFSETQ. V lost 3 bases, J lost 5 bases, and 6 bases stayed unmatched.

The chain carries TRBV10-3 and TRBJ2-1, with 10 nucleotides matching TRBD2. V lost 11 bases to trimming and J lost 2 bases; unmatched junction nucleotides: 6. Germline CDR1 ENHRY, CDR2 SYGVKD. This CDR3 has 14 residues. The CDR3 sequence: CAPGGTSAYNEQFF. The CDR3, as DNA: TGTGCCCCAGGAGGGACTAGCGCCTACAATGAGCAGTTCTTC.

This clonotype was picked up a small number of times. V gene TRBV2 combines with J gene TRBJ1-2; no definite D call. Germline CDR1 and CDR2: SNHLY and FYNNEI. The germline V and J ends were trimmed by 9 bases and 2 bases, with 7 bases remaining between them. CDR3 length equals 11 residues. The CDR3 nucleotides read TGTGCCAGTGAGACAAACTATGGCTACACCTTC. It is translated as CASETNYGYTF. The complete variable domain, with remaining parts taken from reference TRBV2 and TRBJ1-2, reads EPEVTQTPSHQVTQMGQEVILRCVPISNHLYFYWYRQILGQKVEFLVSFYNNEISEKSEIFDDQFSVERPDGSNFTLKIRSTKLEDSAMYFCASETNYGYTFGSGTRLTVV.

This clonotype was detected a few times. The rearrangement joins TRBV10-3 to TRBJ2-1, with 12 bases aligning to TRBD1. There are 15 residues in the CDR3. Losses at the gene ends were 6 bases for V and 3 bases for J; bases not matched to a gene: 3. Looked up from germline, CDR1 is ENHRY and CDR2 is SYGVKD. For the CDR3, the DNA is TGTGCCATCAGGGGACAGGGGGCCAGCTACAATGAGCAGTTCTTC. Encoded protein: CAIRGQGASYNEQFF.

This chain joins TRBV7-2 and TRBJ2-2; D not certain. V was pared by 0 bases and J by 4 bases, with 6 bases between. The CDR3 is made up of 14 amino acids. Looked up from germline, CDR1 is SGHTA and CDR2 is FQGNSA. DNA of the CDR3: TGTGCCAGCAGCTTAGCGCGTGGCACCGGGGAGCTGTTTTTT. The encoded protein is CASSLARGTGELFF.

The chain links TRBV20-1 to TRBJ1-1; no clear D gene. The V end was cut by 5 bases, the J end by 2 bases, with 9 bases between. The CDR3 length is 12 residues. Germline V gene lookup returns CDR1 DFQATT and CDR2 SNEGSKA (reference sequence). The CDR3 here is CSADLINTEAFF. CDR3 coding DNA: TGCAGTGCTGATCTAATAAACACTGAAGCTTTCTTT.